This T cell receptor (beta chain) was identified during a study of T cell responses to AZD1222 COVID-19 vaccine. CDR3 length: 15 amino acids. Trimming pared 1 base from V and 7 bases from J, leaving 16 bases between. The germline V gene has CDR1 SGHVS and CDR2 FNYEAQ. The assay was immunoSEQ multiplex PCR, and TCRdb's table has in-frame clones only and misses some. Among 120,000 or so clones listed, 75% to 90% were seen once. The origin of this receptor is an adult in good health. The source was peripheral blood, collected on day 0 of AZD1222 vaccination. This rearrangement joins TRBV7-6 to TRBJ1-2; tentative D call: TRBD1 (6 bases). CDR3 sequence reads: CASSLGVLGGSGYTF. For the CDR3, the DNA is TGTGCCAGCAGCTTAGGTGTGTTGGGGGGCAGTGGCTACACCTTC.